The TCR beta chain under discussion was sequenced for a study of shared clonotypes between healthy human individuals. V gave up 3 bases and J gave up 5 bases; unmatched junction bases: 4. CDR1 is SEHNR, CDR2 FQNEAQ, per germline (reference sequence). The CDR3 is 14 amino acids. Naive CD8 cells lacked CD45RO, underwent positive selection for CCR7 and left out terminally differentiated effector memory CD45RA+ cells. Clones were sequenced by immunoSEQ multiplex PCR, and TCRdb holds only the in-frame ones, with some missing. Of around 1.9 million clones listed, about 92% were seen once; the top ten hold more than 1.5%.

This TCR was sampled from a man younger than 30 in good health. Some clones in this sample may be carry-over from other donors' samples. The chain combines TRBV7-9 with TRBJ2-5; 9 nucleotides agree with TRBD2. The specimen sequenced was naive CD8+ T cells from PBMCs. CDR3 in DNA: TGTGCCAGCAGCTTCCTAGCGGGAACGGAGACCCAGTACTTC. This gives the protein CASSFLAGTETQYF. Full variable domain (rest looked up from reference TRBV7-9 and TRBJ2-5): DTGVSQNPRHKITKRGQNVTFRCDPISEHNRLYWYRQTLGQGPEFLTYFQNEAQLEKSRLLSDRFSAERPKGSFSTLEIQRTEQGDSAMYLCASSFLAGTETQYFGPGTRLLVL.